The 3 T cell receptor beta chains reported below all come from one sample, sequenced in a study of radiation and T cells in renal cell carcinoma. Assay: immunoSEQ multiplex PCR; the TCRdb copy retains only in-frame clones and omits some. The sample contains roughly 45,000 clones, roughly 82% of which appear only once. Specified time point: blood 4 weeks post-SBRT, at nephrectomy. Sample treatment: 15 Gy SBRT to primary tumor, nephrectomy 4 weeks later. The source material was blood, sampled from a patient whose treatment included radiotherapy and nephrectomy. These receptors all come from a woman between 70 and 85 years old with renal cell carcinoma.

The V call is TRBV5-1, the J call TRBJ2-3, with 9 nucleotides matching TRBD2. Trimming removed 3 bases from V and 4 bases from J; junction bases left unmatched: 9. The germline CDR1 and CDR2 sequences are SGHRS and YFSETQ. The CDR3 contains 16 residues. The CDR3 protein is CASSYRGLAGPDTQYF. The CDR3, as DNA: TGCGCCAGCAGCTACCGGGGACTAGCCGGGCCAGATACGCAGTATTTT.

V usage is TRBV7-2 and J usage is TRBJ1-4; possible D gene TRBD1, 5 bases. Germline values: CDR1 SGHTA, CDR2 FQGNSA. The V and J ends lost 8 bases and 7 bases respectively, with 14 bases between them. The CDR3 length is 13 residues. CDR3 residues: CASGGDRGEKLFF. The CDR3, as DNA: TGTGCCAGCGGGGGGGATCGAGGTGAAAAACTGTTTTTT.

The chain recombines TRBV5-4 with TRBJ1-5; 7 bases match TRBD1. The CDR3 is made up of 15 amino acids. Germline CDR1 and CDR2: SGHNT and YYREEE (reference sequence). V dropped 4 bases and J dropped 1; count of bases not matched to a gene: 5. The CDR3 DNA reads TGTGCCAGCAGCCCAGGGGGGGGGAGCAATCAGCCCCAGCATTTT. This translates into CASSPGGGSNQPQHF.